Following are 25 T cell receptor beta chains from one sample sequenced in a study of cytomegalovirus exposure and HLA in healthy donors. The PCR made use of 60 Vbeta and 13 Jbeta primers. This table comes from immunoSEQ multiplex PCR, and its TCRdb copy is limited to in-frame clones, with some not included. The sample lists some 100,000 clones, 75% occurring once. The sequenced sample was PBMCs. The receptor source for this set is a woman aged 18-35 years in good health and CMV-seropositive.

There are a few counts of this clone. The V call is TRBV19, the J call TRBJ1-4, with 9 bases lining up with TRBD1. The CDR3 extends over 15 amino acids. Germline CDR1 and CDR2: LNHDA and SQIVND (reference sequence). J lost 8 bases, V lost 7 bases, and 11 bases had no gene match. CDR3 DNA sequence: TGTGCCAGTATGTTGTGGACAGGGGAAACGGAAAAACTGTTTTTT. This encodes CASMLWTGETEKLFF.

This chain connects TRBV6-4 to TRBJ1-4, with TRBD1 matching 11 bases. The germline V gene has CDR1 MRHNA and CDR2 SNTAGT. This CDR3 spans 15 amino acids. Trimming cost V 4 bases and J 8 bases; bases outside gene matches: 6. The CDR3 coding sequence is TGTGCCAGCAGTGTCGGACAGGGGGCAGGAGAAAAACTGTTTTTT. Amino acid sequence: CASSVGQGAGEKLFF.

The chain joins TRBV5-4 to TRBJ2-1, with 10 positions matching TRBD2. The CDR3 runs to 15 residues. V shed 5 bases and J 3 bases; nucleotides not matched to a gene: 5. CDR1 and CDR2 (germline): SGHNT, YYREEE (reference sequence). CDR3 DNA sequence: TGTGCCAGCAGGTTTAGCGGGGGGAGCTACAATGAGCAGTTCTTC. Protein sequence: CASRFSGGSYNEQFF.

The chain uses TRBV19 and TRBJ2-7; weak D call: TRBD1 (5 bases). V was shortened by 3 bases and J by 0 bases, with 15 bases between the two germline ends. The CDR3 loop spans 16 amino acids. The germline V gene encodes CDR1 LNHDA and CDR2 SQIVND (reference sequence). This CDR3 is CASSMGLGQFSYEQYF. CDR3 coding DNA: TGTGCCAGTAGTATGGGTTTGGGGCAGTTCTCCTACGAGCAGTACTTC.

This rearrangement joins TRBV7-3 to TRBJ2-5, with no clear D. This CDR3 contains 13 residues. The germline V gene has CDR1 SGHTA and CDR2 FQGTGA. V shed 4 bases and J shed 0 bases, with 6 bases lying between them. CDR3: CASSSQYQETQYF. In DNA form, the CDR3 reads TGTGCCAGCAGCTCCCAGTACCAAGAGACCCAGTACTTC.

This sequence joins TRBV19 and TRBJ1-1; 7 nucleotides line up with TRBD1. CDR1 and CDR2 from the germline V gene are LNHDA and SQIVND (reference sequence). V gave up 7 bases and J gave up 1 base; unmatched junction bases: 6. CDR3 length: 14 amino acids. The CDR3 sequence is CASITGTANTEAFF. The CDR3 coding sequence is TGTGCCAGTATTACTGGGACAGCGAACACTGAAGCTTTCTTT. Based on the CDR3 plus reference TRBV19 and TRBJ1-1, the full variable domain is DGGITQSPKYLFRKEGQNVTLSCEQNLNHDAMYWYRQDPGQGLRLIYYSQIVNDFQKGDIAEGYSVSREKKESFPLTVTSAQKNPTAFYLCASITGTANTEAFFGQGTRLTVV.

This rearrangement joins TRBV9 to TRBJ2-7, with 9 bases lining up with TRBD1. The V segment lost 7 bases and the J segment 3 bases; nucleotides outside the gene matches: 14. Germline V gives CDR1 SGDLS, CDR2 YYNGEE. CDR3 length: 16 residues. The CDR3 spells CASSKTRTGEVYEQYF. CDR3 nucleotide sequence: TGTGCCAGCTCAAAGACCCGGACAGGGGAGGTCTACGAGCAGTACTTC.

This CDR3 is CASSGLAGSLNEQFF. CDR3 DNA: TGTGCCAGCAGTGGACTAGCGGGATCCCTCAATGAGCAGTTCTTC. The V and J genes are TRBV27 and TRBJ2-1; TRBD2 matches at 12 bases. The CDR3 runs to 15 residues. Trimming took 5 bases from V and 6 from J; bases not matched to a gene: 5. Per the germline V gene, CDR1 is MNHEY and CDR2 is SMNVEV (reference sequence).

The chain carries TRBV11-3 and TRBJ2-2; TRBD1 matches at 8 bases. With V trimmed by 0 bases and J by 7 bases, 4 bases remained unmatched. The CDR3 is 15 residues long. CDR1 and CDR2 from the germline V gene are SGHNT and YENEEA. The CDR3 region has the DNA TGTGCCAGCAGCTTAGACGACAGGGGTGGCGGGGAGCTGTTTTTT. Residues: CASSLDDRGGGELFF.

This clone was found once. The CDR3 region is CASSPGLADYSYEQYF. CDR3 bases: TGTGCCAGCAGCCCCGGACTAGCGGATTACTCCTACGAGCAGTACTTC. This chain uses TRBV7-2 with TRBJ2-7, with 10 nucleotides matching TRBD2. CDR3 length: 16 amino acids. Germline CDR1 SGHTA, CDR2 FQGNSA. J was trimmed by 0 bases and V by 5 bases; bases with no gene match: 7.

This chain joins TRBV7-8 and TRBJ1-2, with D perhaps TRBD1 (5 bases). The V end was cut by 0 bases, the J end by 6 bases, with 11 bases between. Germline V CDR1 and CDR2: SGHVS, FQNEAQ. The CDR3 is 14 residues long. CDR3 in DNA: TGTGCCAGCAGCTTAGCGCTGGGGCGACATGGCTACACCTTC. This sequence encodes CASSLALGRHGYTF. Looking up the rest from reference TRBV7-8 and TRBJ1-2 gives the full variable domain: GAGVSQSPRYKVAKRGQDVALRCDPISGHVSLFWYQQALGQGPEFLTYFQNEAQLDKSGLPSDRFFAERPEGSVSTLKIQRTQQEDSAVYLCASSLALGRHGYTFGSGTRLTVV.

Regarding this clone: The identical CDR3 is also encoded by other nucleotide sequences in the sample. The chain combines TRBV5-1 with TRBJ2-3; TRBD2 matches 8 bases. CDR3 length: 15 residues. V lost 0 bases to trimming and J lost 3 bases; unmatched junction nucleotides: 3. Per germline, CDR1 SGHRS and CDR2 YFSETQ. The CDR3 sequence is CASSLGLAGTDTQYF. The CDR3, as DNA: TGCGCCAGCAGCTTGGGTTTAGCGGGAACAGATACGCAGTATTTT.

The chain couples TRBV29-1 to TRBJ1-5; D is possibly TRBD1 (5 bases). This CDR3 comprises 13 residues. CDR1 is SQVTM, CDR2 ANQGSEA, per germline. Trimming cost V 4 bases and J 3 bases, with 10 bases left between them. CDR3 residues: CSVVLRDNQPQHF. CDR3 nucleotides: TGCAGCGTTGTCCTCAGGGACAATCAGCCCCAGCATTTT.

The chain carries TRBV6-1 and TRBJ1-1, with a weak D call TRBD1 (6 bases). In germline, CDR1 is MNHNS, CDR2 SASEGT. V dropped 6 bases and J dropped 4 bases, with 12 bases sitting between them. The CDR3 loop spans 13 amino acids. CDR3 coding DNA: TGTGCCAGCAGGACAGGCCTGGGCACTGAAGCTTTCTTT. Residues: CASRTGLGTEAFF.

The V and J genes are TRBV29-1 and TRBJ2-7; D possibly corresponds to TRBD2 (5 bases). With 0 bases removed from V and 5 bases from J, the gap between germline ends came to 8 bases. CDR1 SQVTM and CDR2 ANQGSEA come from the germline V gene. The CDR3 contains 12 residues. The DNA of the CDR3 is TGCAGCGTTGAAGAGGACGGGGACGAGCAGTACTTC. Protein: CSVEEDGDEQYF.

This clone occurred a few times. This chain joins TRBV7-6 and TRBJ1-1, with D tentatively TRBD1 (5 bases). The CDR3 covers 14 residues. The V end lost 5 bases, the J end lost 8 bases, and 18 bases lay between the germline ends. Germline CDR1 SGHVS, CDR2 FNYEAQ. The CDR3 DNA is TGTGCCAGCAGCCCTAAGAAGTATGGACAAGAAGCTTTCTTT. Protein product: CASSPKKYGQEAFF.

The chain employs TRBV9 and TRBJ2-7; D perhaps matches TRBD1 (6 bases). V was pared by 0 bases and J by 1 base, with 14 bases between. CDR1 is SGDLS, CDR2 YYNGEE, per germline. The CDR3 covers 16 residues. CDR3 sequence: CASSVAETGYSYEQYF. As DNA, the CDR3 is TGTGCCAGCAGCGTAGCGGAAACAGGGTATTCCTACGAGCAGTACTTC. The entire variable domain, with the rest obtained from reference TRBV9 and TRBJ2-7, is as follows: DSGVTQTPKHLITATGQRVTLRCSPRSGDLSVYWYQQSLDQGLQFLIQYYNGEERAKGNILERFSAQQFPDLHSELNLSSLELGDSALYFCASSVAETGYSYEQYFGPGTRLTVT.

This clone was detected a few times. The V call is TRBV28, the J call TRBJ1-1, with 9 bases aligning to TRBD1. V was pared by 2 bases and J by 6 bases, with 10 bases of the junction left unmatched. Germline V gives CDR1 MDHEN, CDR2 SYDVKM. The CDR3 has 16 residues. CDR3 in DNA: TGTGCCAGCAGTTTACTGGGACAGGGTGTATGGGCTGAAGCTTTCTTT. It encodes CASSLLGQGVWAEAFF.

This sequence joins TRBV30 and TRBJ2-2, with 8 bases matching TRBD2. Germline V CDR1 and CDR2: GTSNPN, SVGIG (reference sequence). The CDR3 loop spans 19 amino acids. Trimming took 0 bases from V and 6 from J; bases not matched to a gene: 18. The CDR3, as DNA: TGTGCCTGGAGTGTCCTCGATTTTAGCGGGGCAAGGAGGGCCGGGGAGCTGTTTTTT. It codes for CAWSVLDFSGARRAGELFF. Supplemented by reference TRBV30 and TRBJ2-2, the full variable domain reads SQTIHQWPATLVQPVGSPLSLECTVEGTSNPNLYWYRQAAGRGLQLLFYSVGIGQISSEVPQNLSASRPQDRQFILSSKKLLLSDSGFYLCAWSVLDFSGARRAGELFFGEGSRLTVL.

The rearrangement joins TRBV7-8 to TRBJ1-3; no reliable D call. The CDR3 contains 17 residues. V was pared by 1 base and J by 0 bases, with 13 bases between. The germline V gene has CDR1 SGHVS and CDR2 FQNEAQ. CDR3: CASSLVPPGDSGNTIYF. CDR3 in DNA: TGTGCCAGCAGCTTAGTCCCCCCCGGGGACTCTGGAAACACCATATATTTT.

The chain employs TRBV18 and TRBJ1-4, with 8 bases that match TRBD1. CDR1 and CDR2 from the germline V gene are KGHSH and LQKENI. V lost 3 bases to trimming and J lost 2 bases; unmatched junction nucleotides: 5. CDR3 length: 16 amino acids. The CDR3: CASSPGQGGTNEKLFF. In DNA, the CDR3 is TGTGCCAGCTCACCCGGACAGGGTGGGACTAATGAAAAACTGTTTTTT.

The CDR3 nucleotides are TGTGCCAGCAGCTTGATAGGGGTCAATGAGCAGTTCTTC. Residues: CASSLIGVNEQFF. The V call is TRBV5-4, the J call TRBJ2-1; the D gene is possibly TRBD1 (5 bases). V shed 1 base and J shed 6 bases, with 8 bases lying between them. Germline V gene sequence: CDR1 SGHNT, CDR2 YYREEE (reference sequence). There are 13 residues in the CDR3.

This chain uses TRBV7-2 with TRBJ2-2; 9 nucleotides match TRBD1. With V trimmed by 5 bases and J by 1 base, 2 bases remained unmatched. Germline V gives CDR1 SGHTA, CDR2 FQGNSA. The CDR3 runs 15 residues. CDR3 sequence: CASSLGQGNTGELFF. CDR3 bases: TGTGCCAGCAGCCTGGGACAGGGGAACACCGGGGAGCTGTTTTTT.

This clone has more than one count but fewer than ten. This sequence joins TRBV4-2 and TRBJ2-7, with D perhaps TRBD2 (5 bases). CDR1 and CDR2 from the germline V gene are LGHNA and YNFKEQ. V was clipped by 3 bases and J by 5 bases, with 11 bases between them. This CDR3 has 13 residues. The CDR3 DNA reads as TGTGCCAGCAGCCAGTTGAAGCGGCACGAGCAGTACTTC. Its translation is CASSQLKRHEQYF.

The table lists this clone with a count of one. V and J are TRBV6-1 and TRBJ2-2; 9 nucleotides match TRBD2. Germline loops: CDR1 MNHNS, CDR2 SASEGT. V was clipped by 10 bases and J by 5 bases; unmatched bases: 8. CDR3 length: 14 amino acids. The CDR3 reads CANGVAGDTGELFF. CDR3 bases: TGTGCCAACGGGGTAGCGGGAGATACCGGGGAGCTGTTTTTT.